What follows are 15 T cell receptor beta chains derived from one specimen sequenced in a study of PD-L1 blockade in urothelial cancer. Clones were sequenced by immunoSEQ multiplex PCR, and TCRdb holds only the in-frame ones, with some missing. The sample lists about 720 clones, around 40% occurring once. Specimen: tumor tissue, collected before atezolizumab (anti-PD-L1) treatment. The source of these receptors is a man in his 70s with urothelial cancer.

The chain joins TRBV30 to TRBJ2-3, with D maybe TRBD1 (5 bases). The V gene's germline CDR1 is GTSNPN and CDR2 SVGIG (reference sequence). The CDR3 has 16 residues. The ends were cut back, 0 bases at V and 4 bases at J, with 17 bases in the middle. In nucleotides, the CDR3 is TGTGCCTGGAGTGTAATGCAGGGAAGTTTTGCAGATACGCAGTATTTT. As protein: CAWSVMQGSFADTQYF.

The count of this clone is one. CDR3 residues: CASNLRGNNQPQHF. Here the CDR3 DNA reads TGTGCCAGTAATTTGAGAGGGAACAATCAGCCCCAGCATTTT. The chain is built from TRBV19 and TRBJ1-5; D not certain. V shed 7 bases and J shed 3 bases, with 13 bases lying between them. The CDR3 contains 14 residues. Germline V gene sequence: CDR1 LNHDA, CDR2 SQIVND (reference sequence).

This clone counts as medium-sized. The chain employs TRBV6-8 and TRBJ1-5; D gene unclear. Germline V lookup: CDR1 MNHGY, CDR2 SAAAGT. CDR3 length: 13 residues. Trimming pared 6 bases from V and 2 bases from J, leaving 8 bases between. CDR3 bases: TGTGCCAGCAGACGTGGTCGCAATCAGCCCCAGCATTTT. Its translation: CASRRGRNQPQHF.

V usage is TRBV28 and J usage is TRBJ1-5; D may be TRBD1 (5 bases). The germline V gene has CDR1 MDHEN and CDR2 SYDVKM. The CDR3 spans 16 residues. Between the trimmed V and J ends, which lost 6 bases and 2 bases, there was a span of 17 bases. In DNA form, the CDR3 reads TGTGCCAGCAGCCCCGGTGGAAGGGGTGGCAATCAGCCCCAGCATTTT. It specifies CASSPGGRGGNQPQHF.

The chain carries TRBV28 and TRBJ2-4; no reliable D call. V dropped 7 bases and J dropped 8 bases, with 12 bases sitting between them. CDR3 size: 12 residues. The germline V gene has CDR1 MDHEN and CDR2 SYDVKM. The DNA of the CDR3 is TGTGCCAGCAACTCAGGCGCGGACATTCAGTACTTC. Residues: CASNSGADIQYF. The variable domain in full, completed from reference TRBV28 and TRBJ2-4, reads DVKVTQSSRYLVKRTGEKVFLECVQDMDHENMFWYRQDPGLGLRLIYFSYDVKMKEKGDIPEGYSVSREKKERFSLILESASTNQTSMYLCASNSGADIQYFGAGTRLSVL.

This clone was counted a few times. The J gene is TRBJ2-3, the V gene TRBV12-2; no check of the table's D call, TRBD2, against the DNA was made. TRBV12-2 is reported as a pseudogene. The CDR3 sequence is 14 residues long. The CDR3 here is CASRPSGSGDTQYF. CDR3 coding DNA: TGTGCAAGTCGTCCTAGCGGGAGTGGAGATACGCAGTATTTT.

Comments on this clone: One end of the junction does not line up with germline, which may come from a read error. This CDR3 is CASFGGSSNTGELFF. The DNA of the CDR3 is TGCGCCAGCTTTGGGGGCTCCTCGAACACCGGGGAGCTATTTTTT. The chain has TRBV10-2 and TRBJ2-2; D possibly corresponds to TRBD1 (6 bases). The CDR3 loop spans 15 amino acids. Germline V lookup: CDR1 WSHSY, CDR2 SAAADI.

This chain uses TRBV19 with TRBJ2-1, with 9 bases identical to TRBD2. This CDR3 is built from 16 residues. V lost 3 bases and J lost 5; bases outside the gene matches: 8. Germline V gene lookup returns CDR1 LNHDA and CDR2 SQIVND (reference sequence). CDR3 residues: CASSMVLAGTHNEQFF. CDR3 DNA: TGTGCCAGTAGTATGGTCCTAGCGGGAACACACAATGAGCAGTTCTTC.

The CDR3 loop reads CASSAELAGDPRSYNEQFF. In DNA form, the CDR3 reads TGTGCCAGTAGCGCCGAACTAGCGGGAGACCCAAGGTCCTACAATGAGCAGTTCTTC. The V and J genes are TRBV19 and TRBJ2-1; TRBD2 matches 11 bases. Germline values: CDR1 LNHDA, CDR2 SQIVND (reference sequence). Trimming cost V 6 bases and J 1 base; bases outside gene matches: 14. The CDR3 spans 19 residues. The full variable domain, completed using reference TRBV19 and TRBJ2-1, is DGGITQSPKYLFRKEGQNVTLSCEQNLNHDAMYWYRQDPGQGLRLIYYSQIVNDFQKGDIAEGYSVSREKKESFPLTVTSAQKNPTAFYLCASSAELAGDPRSYNEQFFGPGTRLTVL.

This chain's CDR3 is CASSLELTYSNQPQHF. In DNA, the CDR3 is TGTGCCAGTAGTCTCGAACTTACTTATAGCAATCAGCCCCAGCATTTT. The J gene is TRBJ1-5, the V gene TRBV19; D unclear. Germline CDR1 is LNHDA and CDR2 is SQIVND (reference sequence). Trimming pared 5 bases from V and 0 bases from J, leaving 14 bases between. This CDR3 is 16 amino acids long.

This clone is large. The genes are TRBV4-1 and TRBJ2-1; 12 bases match TRBD2. Germline CDR1 and CDR2: MGHRA and YSYEKL. V lost 3 bases to trimming and J lost 4 bases; unmatched junction nucleotides: 7. The CDR3 has 17 residues. The DNA for the CDR3 is TGCGCCAGCAGCCACTCCCTAGCGGGAGGGCCGTACAATGAGCAGTTCTTC. It yields the protein CASSHSLAGGPYNEQFF.

This clone has only a few counts. CDR3 bases: TGTGCCAGTCATAAGGGCCGATACAGTGAAGCTTTCTTT. Residues: CASHKGRYSEAFF. V and J are TRBV19 and TRBJ1-1; D is unclear. Deletions cut 8 bases from V and 7 bases from J, with 17 bases between. The germline V gene encodes CDR1 LNHDA and CDR2 SQIVND (reference sequence). CDR3 length: 13 amino acids.

This chain uses TRBV18 with TRBJ2-1; 10 positions agree with TRBD1. The CDR3 is made up of 18 amino acids. V was clipped by 0 bases and J by 4 bases; unmatched bases: 9. Per the germline V gene, CDR1 is KGHSH and CDR2 is LQKENI. CDR3 DNA: TGTGCCAGCTCACCACCAATCGGACAGGGGGGCGGGTACAATGAGCAGTTCTTC. Translation gives CASSPPIGQGGGYNEQFF.

J is TRBJ2-1 and V is TRBV28, with D unclear. Germline-derived CDR1 and CDR2 are MDHEN and SYDVKM. The CDR3 is made up of 14 amino acids. Deletions cut 4 bases from V and 4 bases from J, with 11 bases between. The CDR3 DNA follows: TGTGCCAGCAGTTCAACCGGGCCTTACAATGAGCAGTTCTTC. Encoded protein: CASSSTGPYNEQFF.

A few counts support this clone. This CDR3 is CASSENRDFRLYEQYF. The CDR3, as DNA: TGTGCCAGCAGTGAAAACCGGGACTTCCGATTGTACGAGCAGTACTTC. The rearrangement joins TRBV6-7 to TRBJ2-7; possible D gene TRBD2, 6 bases. TRBV6-7 is an ORF; its function is uncertain. Deletions cut 5 bases from V and 4 bases from J, with 21 bases between. The length of the CDR3 is 16 residues.